One and the same sample provided the 4 T cell receptor beta chains below, sequenced in a study of blood T cell repertoires in COVID-19. Assay: immunoSEQ multiplex PCR; the TCRdb copy retains only in-frame clones and omits some. The data hold 150,000 or so clones, with about nine tenths observed a single time. Sample: peripheral blood. These receptors all stem from a woman aged 65 to 85 with acute or convalescent COVID-19.

The chain combines TRBV6-6 with TRBJ1-2; D is uncertain. Per germline, CDR1 MNHNY and CDR2 SVGAGI (reference sequence). With 6 bases removed from V and 3 bases from J, the gap between germline ends came to 17 bases. This CDR3 has 15 amino acids. In DNA, the CDR3 is TGTGCCAGCAGCCCCGCGGGGATCCTATACTATGGCTACACCTTC. It translates to CASSPAGILYYGYTF.

The genes are TRBV11-3 and TRBJ2-2, with TRBD1 matching 11 bases. Per the germline V gene, CDR1 is SGHNT and CDR2 is YENEEA. The J segment lost 4 bases and the V segment lost 5 bases, leaving 9 bases of the junction unmatched. This CDR3 has 17 amino acids. CDR3: CASSPVRGQGGTGELFF. CDR3 in DNA: TGTGCCAGCAGCCCCGTTAGGGGACAGGGGGGCACCGGGGAGCTGTTTTTT. The variable domain in full, completed from reference TRBV11-3 and TRBJ2-2, reads EAGVVQSPRYKIIEKKQPVAFWCNPISGHNTLYWYLQNLGQGPELLIRYENEEAVDDSQLPKDRFSAERLKGVDSTLKIQPAELGDSAVYLCASSPVRGQGGTGELFFGEGSRLTVL.

The chain recombines TRBV18 with TRBJ1-5, with D tentatively TRBD1 (6 bases). Germline CDR1 is KGHSH and CDR2 is LQKENI. V lost 6 bases and J lost 5, with 17 bases in between. CDR3 size: 15 residues. Here the CDR3 reads CASSPRTGSDQPQHF. CDR3 DNA sequence: TGTGCCAGCTCCCCCCGTACAGGGTCTGATCAGCCCCAGCATTTT. Using reference TRBV18 and TRBJ1-5 for the parts outside the CDR3, the full variable domain is NAGVMQNPRHLVRRRGQEARLRCSPMKGHSHVYWYRQLPEEGLKFMVYLQKENIIDESGMPKERFSAEFPKEGPSILRIQQVVRGDSAAYFCASSPRTGSDQPQHFGDGTRLSIL.

This chain uses TRBV5-1 with TRBJ1-1; D might be TRBD1 (5 bases). The ends were cut back, 3 bases at V and 0 bases at J, with 12 bases in the middle. The CDR3 has 15 residues. From germline, CDR1 is SGHRS and CDR2 YFSETQ. CDR3 amino acids: CASSWGDLMNTEAFF. The CDR3 nucleotides are TGCGCCAGCAGCTGGGGGGACCTCATGAACACTGAAGCTTTCTTT.